A selection of T cell receptor beta chains follows, all from one sample in a study of cytomegalovirus exposure and HLA in healthy donors. Measured with immunoSEQ multiplex PCR; TCRdb has only the in-frame clones, and not every one. This sample's clone table lists some 40,000 clones. Sequencing input: PBMCs. These receptors were obtained from a male donor in good health and CMV-seronegative. The CDR3 runs from the conserved cysteine through the conserved F or W. The D gene is left open where the match is weak.

TRBJ1-1 TRBV4-1 NA 14 CASSGPLRGTEAFF TGCGCCAGCAGCGGGCCCCTTAGGGGGACTGAAGCTTTCTTT
TRBJ1-6 TRBV7-2 NA 15 CASSLGSRSGSPLHF TGTGCCAGCAGCTTAGGGTCTCGCAGCGGGTCACCCCTCCACTTT
TRBJ2-3 TRBV13 NA 15 CASSLAQTNTDTQYF TGTGCCAGCAGCTTAGCTCAAACTAACACAGATACGCAGTATTTT
TRBJ2-7 TRBV7-2 NA 14 CASRYRRNSYEQYF TGTGCCAGCAGGTACAGGAGAAACTCCTACGAGCAGTACTTC
TRBJ1-5 TRBV2 NA 17 CASSEAYAGNGNQPQHF TGTGCCAGCAGTGAAGCCTATGCGGGAAATGGCAATCAGCCCCAGCATTTT
TRBJ1-5 TRBV7-8 NA 14 CASSRAGAGQPQHF TGTGCCAGCAGTCGAGCAGGGGCCGGTCAGCCCCAGCATTTT
TRBJ2-2 TRBV7-3 TRBD1 15 CASSLGTANTGELFF TGTGCCAGCAGCTTAGGGACAGCGAACACCGGGGAGCTGTTTTTT
TRBJ1-4 TRBV6-5 NA 15 CASMRGAAPNEKLFF TGTGCCAGCATGCGAGGTGCCGCCCCCAATGAAAAACTGTTTTTT
TRBJ2-2 TRBV7-2 NA 18 CASSPTRSRDTNTGELFF TGTGCCAGCAGCCCGACAAGGAGCAGGGATACGAACACCGGGGAGCTGTTTTTT
TRBJ2-3 TRBV28 TRBD1 15 CASSLGQGWLDTQYF TGTGCCAGCAGTTTAGGACAGGGGTGGTTAGATACGCAGTATTTT
TRBJ1-5 TRBV12-5 NA 17 CASGLDQWAGTRQPQHF TGTGCTAGTGGTTTGGATCAATGGGCAGGGACACGTCAGCCCCAGCATTTT
TRBJ1-4 TRBV18 NA 12 CASSPFKEKLFF TGTGCCAGCTCACCATTTAAAGAAAAACTGTTTTTT
TRBJ2-7 TRBV10-1 TRBD1 14 CASSGDRSSYEQYF TGCGCCAGCAGCGGGGACAGGTCCTCCTACGAGCAGTACTTC
TRBJ2-7 TRBV7-3 NA 13 CASSLTPSYEQYF TGTGCCAGCAGCTTAACCCCTTCCTACGAGCAGTACTTC
TRBJ1-1 TRBV6-1 NA 13 CAGLDSMNTEAFF TGTGCCGGATTGGACAGCATGAACACTGAAGCTTTCTTT
TRBJ2-3 TRBV7-3 TRBD2 15 CASSLIGGATDTQYF TGTGCCAGCAGCTTAATCGGGGGGGCCACAGATACGCAGTATTTT
TRBJ2-7 TRBV5-6 TRBD1 14 CASSGTGGVREQYF TGTGCCAGCAGCGGGACAGGGGGAGTGAGGGAGCAGTACTTC
TRBJ2-7 TRBV4-1 TRBD1 15 CASSQTATGGYEQYF TGCGCCAGCAGCCAAACGGCGACAGGGGGTTACGAGCAGTACTTC
TRBJ1-6 TRBV2 NA 13 CASKSGVGSPLHF TGTGCCAGCAAGTCCGGGGTCGGATCACCCCTCCACTTT
TRBJ1-1 TRBV5-5 NA 13 CASSLAGNTEAFF TGTGCCAGCAGCTTGGCCGGGAACACTGAAGCTTTCTTT
TRBJ1-5 TRBV4-2 NA 13 CASSLSDNQPQHF TGTGCCAGCAGTCTAAGTGACAATCAGCCCCAGCATTTT
TRBJ2-7 TRBV30 NA 13 CAWSRGEFYEQYF TGTGCCTGGAGCAGGGGGGAATTCTACGAGCAGTACTTC
TRBJ1-2 TRBV7-9 TRBD1 15 CASSPVGQGRYGYTF TGTGCCAGCAGCCCCGTGGGACAGGGCCGCTATGGCTACACCTTC
TRBJ1-2 TRBV5-1 NA 13 CASSLGRDYGYTF TGCGCCAGCAGCTTGGGCAGGGACTATGGCTACACCTTC
TRBJ1-5 TRBV9 TRBD1 16 CASSAGGQESNQPQHF TGTGCCAGCAGCGCTGGAGGACAGGAGAGCAATCAGCCCCAGCATTTT
TRBJ2-7 TRBV7-2 NA 14 CASSLEVGPYEQYF TGTGCCAGCAGCTTAGAGGTGGGCCCCTACGAGCAGTACTTC
TRBJ1-4 TRBV9 NA 15 CASSSQAATNEKLFF TGTGCCAGCAGCTCTCAGGCTGCAACTAATGAAAAACTGTTTTTT
TRBJ1-6 TRBV6-6 TRBD1 16 CASSNRGASYNSPLHF TGTGCCAGCAGTAACAGGGGTGCCTCATATAATTCACCCCTCCACTTT
TRBJ1-1 TRBV14 NA 17 CASSQVPPGSVNTEAFF TGTGCCAGCAGCCAAGTTCCCCCAGGGTCGGTGAACACTGAAGCTTTCTTT
TRBJ2-7 TRBV6-6 NA 15 CASSYSTGEAYEQYF TGTGCCAGCAGTTACTCAACCGGTGAAGCCTACGAGCAGTACTTC
TRBJ2-3 TRBV27 TRBD1 15 CASSLQGVSTDTQYF TGTGCCAGCAGTCTACAGGGGGTTAGCACAGATACGCAGTATTTT
TRBJ2-7 TRBV5-1 NA 14 CASKVEGATYEQYF TGCGCCAGCAAGGTGGAGGGGGCCACCTACGAGCAGTACTTC
TRBJ1-2 TRBV5-1 NA 16 CASSLKATPQDYGYTF TGCGCCAGCAGCTTGAAGGCTACCCCCCAGGACTATGGCTACACCTTC
TRBJ2-1 TRBV11-2 TRBD2 15 CASSSVAGAYNEQFF TGTGCCAGCAGCTCAGTAGCGGGAGCCTACAATGAGCAGTTCTTC
TRBJ2-2 TRBV9 NA 15 CASSVTGANTGELFF TGTGCCAGCAGCGTTACAGGAGCGAACACCGGGGAGCTGTTTTTT
TRBJ2-7 TRBV5-1 TRBD2 15 CASSAGEGVGYEQYF TGCGCCAGCAGCGCGGGGGAGGGAGTGGGCTACGAGCAGTACTTC
TRBJ2-2 TRBV5-1 TRBD2 15 CASSWSQGGTGELFF TGCGCCAGCAGCTGGTCGCAGGGAGGGACCGGGGAGCTGTTTTTT
TRBJ1-2 TRBV25-1 TRBD1 13 CASSEVDRGGYTF TGTGCCAGCAGTGAAGTCGACAGGGGTGGCTACACCTTC
TRBJ1-1 TRBV5-5 NA 14 CASSLVQMNTEAFF TGTGCCAGCAGCTTAGTACAGATGAACACTGAAGCTTTCTTT
TRBJ1-5 TRBV5-6 TRBD1 16 CASSPSGTGVIQPQHF TGTGCCAGCAGCCCTTCCGGGACAGGGGTTATTCAGCCCCAGCATTTT
TRBJ1-4 TRBV28 TRBD1 14 CASLKGAGNEKLFF TGTGCCAGCTTGAAGGGGGCGGGAAATGAAAAACTGTTTTTT
TRBJ2-7 TRBV7-9 NA 12 CASSLATEEQYF TGTGCCAGCAGCTTAGCGACAGAGGAGCAGTACTTC
TRBJ2-3 TRBV27 NA 17 CASSLSSSGTYTDTQYF TGTGCCAGCAGTTTATCATCATCGGGGACATACACAGATACGCAGTATTTT
TRBJ2-3 TRBV7-8 NA 15 CASSFGTASTDTQYF TGTGCCAGCAGCTTTGGCACAGCTAGCACAGATACGCAGTATTTT
TRBJ1-2 TRBV2 TRBD1 14 CASRETGANYGYTF TGTGCCAGCAGAGAGACAGGGGCGAACTATGGCTACACCTTC
TRBJ2-7 TRBV6-5 TRBD1 13 CASSQDRAWEQYF TGTGCCAGCAGTCAGGACAGGGCTTGGGAGCAGTACTTC
TRBJ2-3 TRBV10-3 NA 13 CAISRRDTDTQYF TGTGCCATCAGCCGGCGGGACACAGATACGCAGTATTTT
TRBJ1-6 TRBV6-1 NA 14 CASSEGGGGSPLHF TGTGCCAGCAGTGAAGGCGGGGGGGGTTCACCCCTCCACTTT
TRBJ2-3 TRBV6-1 NA 13 CASSRGETDTQYF TGTGCCAGCAGTCGCGGGGAAACAGATACGCAGTATTTT
TRBJ2-2 TRBV19 NA 13 CASSIPFAGELFF TGTGCCAGTAGTATCCCGTTTGCCGGGGAGCTGTTTTTT
TRBJ1-2 TRBV5-1 TRBD1 14 CASSLAEGAGGYTF TGCGCCAGCAGCTTGGCCGAGGGGGCCGGTGGCTACACCTTC
TRBJ2-3 TRBV4-2 TRBD2 17 CASSQSSGGAREDTQYF TGTGCCAGCAGCCAATCTAGCGGGGGAGCTCGAGAGGATACGCAGTATTTT
TRBJ2-1 TRBV6-1 NA 14 CASSVVVARDEQFF TGTGCCAGCAGTGTAGTGGTAGCGCGGGATGAGCAGTTCTTC